These T cell receptor beta chains were read from a single sample in a study of regulatory T cells in long-lasting Graves disease. TCRdb reanalysed the multiplex PCR reads using MiXCR and keeps one entry per CDR3 protein. The sample records approximately 300,000 distinct CDR3 sequences, 18% being singletons. This sample comprised peripheral blood mononuclear cells (PBMCs), obtained at new diagnosis, from a patient treated with antithyroid drugs. These receptors originate from a female donor with Graves disease. Each CDR3 is given with its conserved first and last residue. D genes are given only for firm matches. A clone size is listed for some rows: how often the clone was seen (once, few, many), or a class if it is expanded.

clone size	V gene	D gene	J gene	CDR3 DNA	CDR3 protein
few	TRBV18	TRBD2	TRBJ2-4	TGTGCCAGCTTAGAAGCGGGGCGAGCCAAAAACATTCAGTACTTC	CASLEAGRAKNIQYF
few	TRBV5-1	-	TRBJ2-7	TGCGCCAGCAGCCCCTCTTCCTCGGGCAATTCGATAGAGCAGTACTTC	CASSPSSSGNSIEQYF
few	TRBV28	-	TRBJ2-4	TGTGCCAGCAATAACCAGGGGGGAGCCAAAAACATTCAGTACTTC	CASNNQGGAKNIQYF
many	TRBV2	-	TRBJ1-2	TGTGCCAGCAGTGGAATGACGAGCTATGGCTACACCTTC	CASSGMTSYGYTF
many	TRBV19	-	TRBJ2-7	TGTGCCAGTAGTATAAGCGGACTCACCCAAGACGAGCAGTACTTC	CASSISGLTQDEQYF
many	TRBV27	TRBD2	TRBJ2-5	TGTGCCAGCAGTTCCTGGACTAGCGGGAAGGGAGAGACCCAGTACTTC	CASSSWTSGKGETQYF
-	TRBV11-2	TRBD1	TRBJ2-5	TGTGCCAGCAGCCCCCCGGGACAGGGGGCCGGGCAAGAGACCCAGTACTTC	CASSPPGQGAGQETQYF
many	TRBV19	-	TRBJ1-5	TGTGCCAGTAGTATTACCGCTGCGGATCAGCCCCAGCATTTT	CASSITAADQPQHF
many	TRBV28	-	TRBJ1-2	TGTGCCAGCAGTTCCGCAGGCAACTATGGCTACACCTTC	CASSSAGNYGYTF
few	TRBV20-1	-	TRBJ1-5	TGCAGTGCTAGAGCCCCGGGAGGCAATCAGCCCCAGCATTTT	CSARAPGGNQPQHF
-	TRBV2	TRBD1	TRBJ2-5	TGTGCCAGCAAGGTGGCAGGGGGCGCCGAGACCCAGTACTTC	CASKVAGGAETQYF
many	TRBV12-3/TRBV12-4	-	TRBJ2-3	TGTGCCAGCAGCCCCACTGGAAATACGCAGTATTTT	CASSPTGNTQYF
many	TRBV28	TRBD2	TRBJ2-7	TGTGCCAGCAGGACTAGCGGGAGGCTCTACGAGCAGTACTTC	CASRTSGRLYEQYF
many	TRBV6-2/TRBV6-3	-	TRBJ1-5	TGTGCCAGCAGCCCCGGCAGGCCGCATCAGCCCCAGCATTTT	CASSPGRPHQPQHF
many	TRBV30	-	TRBJ2-7	TGTGCCGGTAGACGGGACCTCTCCTACGAGCAGTACTTC	CAGRRDLSYEQYF
-	TRBV12-5	-	TRBJ2-5	TGTGCTAGTGGTTTGAGCCCCGAGGGGGGCCAAGGGACCCAGTACTTC	CASGLSPEGGQGTQYF
many	TRBV20-1	-	TRBJ2-7	TGCAGTGCTAGAGCGGGTTACGAGCAGTACTTC	CSARAGYEQYF
many	TRBV6-1	TRBD2	TRBJ2-5	TGTGCCAGCAGCGACGGGACTAGCGAAGAGACCCAGTACTTC	CASSDGTSEETQYF
-	TRBV5-6	-	TRBJ2-5	TGCGCCAGCAGCCAAGCCCTATTCGGGGACTACCAAGAGACCCAGTACTTC	CASSQALFGDYQETQYF
many	TRBV12-3/TRBV12-4	-	TRBJ2-1	TGTGCCAGCAGTTTAGAGGATGAGCAGTTCTTC	CASSLEDEQFF
many	TRBV24-1	-	TRBJ1-5	TGTGCCACCCTCACCGACGGGGGCAATCAGCCCCAGCATTTT	CATLTDGGNQPQHF
many	TRBV11-3	-	TRBJ2-3	TGTGCCAGCAGCCCCGAAGGGTGGGATACGCAGTATTTT	CASSPEGWDTQYF